The rows below give T cell receptor beta chains drawn from one sample of a study of T cells in localized non-small cell lung cancer. The table came from immunoSEQ multiplex PCR; TCRdb's copy has only in-frame clones and leaves some out. The sample records approximately 30,000 clones, about nine tenths being singletons. Source: peripheral blood, taken before any cancer treatment. The receptors here all came from a male donor aged 60 or over with stage III lung adenocarcinoma. CDR3s include the opening cysteine and the closing phenylalanine or tryptophan.

v_call	j_call	cdr3_aa
TRBV7-9	TRBJ2-7	CASSHTPAGAYEQYF
TRBV14	TRBJ2-2	CASRTGNTGELFF
TRBV5-1	TRBJ2-6	CASSGTDRVSSGANVLTF
TRBV11-3	TRBJ1-6	CASSSAGGNSPLHF
TRBV18	TRBJ1-5	CASSPPGQGNQPQHF
TRBV11-3	TRBJ2-1	CASSLMGNEQFF
TRBV5-3	TRBJ1-5	CARSAELGPGIQSNQPQHF
TRBV28	TRBJ2-7	CAILTRRGNEQYF
TRBV18	TRBJ1-1	CASSVEQIPNTEAFF
TRBV18	TRBJ2-2	CASSPSKMNTGELFF
TRBV10-3	TRBJ1-3	CAGGNSGNTIYF
TRBV5-1	TRBJ2-7	CASSFGGQASNEQYF
TRBV5-1	TRBJ1-1	CASSIRGTEAFF
TRBV18	TRBJ1-1	CASSLRTGPRGTEAFF
TRBV7-9	TRBJ1-1	CASSRGQGIRLDTEAFF
TRBV11-3	TRBJ1-1	CASSLQGATEAFF
TRBV7-9	TRBJ2-7	CASSLNNYEQYF
TRBV9	TRBJ1-1	CASSVRPTGANTEAFF
TRBV5-6	TRBJ1-3	CASRGTGGSGNTIYF
TRBV5-8	TRBJ2-6	CASSTGRNSGANVLTF
TRBV30	TRBJ2-3	CAWSVGQNTDTQYF
TRBV6-6	TRBJ2-7	CASMEGPPSYEQYF
TRBV5-6	TRBJ1-3	CASSSTGASGNTIYF
TRBV2	TRBJ1-6	CASSEEDVQRSPLHF
TRBV25-1	TRBJ2-3	CASSEYAASGADTQYF
TRBV29-1	TRBJ2-1	CSVDGAGDEQFF